What follows are 8 T cell receptor beta chains derived from one specimen sequenced in a study of blood T cell repertoires in COVID-19 (TCRdb year 2020). Library preparation used the immunoSEQ multiplex PCR assay. Sourced from immuneACCESS, this table was stored by TCRdb with only in-frame sequences that have V and J called. A share of the clones is absent; for the studies checked, an unresolved V gene accounts for under half, and the remainder has no known explanation. This sample comprises around 190,000 clones, 80% to 90% of them detected only once. The top ten hold less than 15% of the sample. The sample consisted of peripheral blood. All receptors derive from a human donor in a cohort sampled during active COVID-19.

This clone has a single count. CDR3 nucleotides: TGTGCCAGTAGGCCTAGCGGGAGGGGAGATACGCAGTATTTT. Its protein product is CASRPSGRGDTQYF. The gene calls are TRBV19 and TRBJ2-3; TRBD2 agrees at 12 bases. This CDR3 spans 14 amino acids. The V gene end was trimmed by 6 bases and the J gene end by 5 bases; junction bases not matched to a gene: 3. Germline assignment: CDR1 LNHDA and CDR2 SQIVND (reference sequence).

The chain carries TRBV19 and TRBJ2-5; D is possibly TRBD2 (6 bases). Trimming took off 6 bases at V and 6 bases at J, with 14 bases between the two ends. CDR1 is LNHDA, CDR2 SQIVND, per germline (reference sequence). The CDR3 length is 13 residues. Written as DNA, the CDR3 is TGTGCCAGTAGAAACGGGAGCGTGAAGACCCAGTACTTC. It yields the protein CASRNGSVKTQYF.

There are a few counts of this clone. The rearrangement joins TRBV5-1 to TRBJ2-2; TRBD1 aligns across 10 bases. Germline CDR1 is SGHRS and CDR2 is YFSETQ. This CDR3 has 15 residues. V lost 4 bases, J lost 3 bases, and 3 bases stayed unmatched. The CDR3 DNA reads TGCGCCAGCAGCGTGGGACAGGGGTACACCGGGGAGCTGTTTTTT. It is translated as CASSVGQGYTGELFF.

The V and J genes are TRBV2 and TRBJ1-2; D gene ambiguous. The germline CDR1 and CDR2 sequences are SNHLY and FYNNEI. Trimming left V 7 bases short and J 8 bases short, with 14 bases between. The CDR3 covers 12 residues. The CDR3 DNA sequence: TGTGCCAGCACCCGAGGAACTTACGGCTACACCTTC. It yields the protein CASTRGTYGYTF.

This chain joins TRBV6-5 and TRBJ2-7; D is uncertain. V was cut by 0 bases and J by 3 bases, with 6 bases left in between. The CDR3 consists of 13 residues. The germline CDR1 and CDR2 sequences are MNHEY and SVGAGI. CDR3 region: CASSYSTDYEQYF. In DNA, the CDR3 is TGTGCCAGCAGTTACTCGACTGACTACGAGCAGTACTTC.

This clone was seen only once. J is TRBJ2-3 and V is TRBV7-2; possible D gene TRBD2, 6 bases. Per germline, CDR1 SGHTA and CDR2 FQGNSA. The V gene lost 5 bases and the J gene lost 2 bases, with 14 bases spanning the gap. The CDR3 has 15 amino acids. The CDR3 spells CASSPDYSHTDTQYF. Here the CDR3 DNA reads TGTGCCAGCAGCCCGGACTACTCTCACACAGATACGCAGTATTTT.

This sequence joins TRBV27 and TRBJ2-4, with a possible D match to TRBD2 (6 bases). Germline lookup yields CDR1 MNHEY and CDR2 SMNVEV (reference sequence). The CDR3 totals 13 residues. The V gene lost 2 bases and the J gene lost 8 bases, with 10 bases spanning the gap. The DNA for the CDR3 is TGTGCCAGCAGTTTAGGACGGAGGGACATTCAGTACTTC. The encoded protein is CASSLGRRDIQYF.

This clone occurred a few times. The chain uses TRBV6-5 and TRBJ2-2, with 8 nucleotides matching TRBD1. Trimming cost V 0 bases and J 7 bases; bases outside gene matches: 4. The CDR3 is 15 amino acids. Germline V gives CDR1 MNHEY, CDR2 SVGAGI. The CDR3 DNA reads as TGTGCCAGCAGTTACTCTCAGGGGGCGGGCGGGGAGCTGTTTTTT. Translated: CASSYSQGAGGELFF.